Listed below are T cell receptor beta chains from one sample, sequenced in a study of lymphopenia after photon versus proton radiotherapy. Profiled with immunoSEQ multiplex PCR; TCRdb holds only in-frame clones, not every one. The sample holds roughly 30,000 clones, 85% to 90% seen once. The input for sequencing was peripheral blood, taken from a patient treated with proton-based radiotherapy. These receptors came from an older woman with cholangiocarcinoma. Some clones in this sample may be carry-over from other donors' samples. The CDR3 runs from the conserved cysteine through the conserved F or W. A D gene is named only where the DNA matches it firmly. Rows give clone size only sometimes, using once, few, many, or a class for an expanded clone.

clone_size: NA
j_call: TRBJ2-3
v_call: TRBV2
d_call: NA
cdr3_nt: TGTGCCAGCAGTACAAGACGACAGATCACAGATACGCAGTATTTT
cdr3_aa: CASSTRRQITDTQYF

clone_size: NA
j_call: TRBJ1-1
v_call: TRBV9
d_call: NA
cdr3_nt: TGTGCCAGCAGCGTAGCACCGAACACTGAAGCTTTCTTT
cdr3_aa: CASSVAPNTEAFF

clone_size: NA
j_call: TRBJ2-5
v_call: TRBV5-1
d_call: TRBD1
cdr3_nt: TGCGCCAGCAGCCCAACGACAGGGCAAGAGACCCAGTACTTC
cdr3_aa: CASSPTTGQETQYF

clone_size: NA
j_call: TRBJ2-7
v_call: TRBV7-9
d_call: NA
cdr3_nt: TGTGCCAGCAGCTACAGGGACGAGCAGTACTTC
cdr3_aa: CASSYRDEQYF

clone_size: NA
j_call: TRBJ2-3
v_call: TRBV4-2
d_call: NA
cdr3_nt: TGTGCCAGCAGCCAAGAGGACCCCTTCGGGACGCAGTATTTT
cdr3_aa: CASSQEDPFGTQYF

clone_size: NA
j_call: TRBJ2-2
v_call: TRBV6-5
d_call: NA
cdr3_nt: TGTGCCAGCAGTTACGTATACGCCGGGGAGCTGTTTTTT
cdr3_aa: CASSYVYAGELFF

clone_size: NA
j_call: TRBJ2-4
v_call: TRBV5-1
d_call: TRBD2
cdr3_nt: TGCGCCAGCAGCTTTGGGACTAGCGGAACGGGGGACATTCAGTACTTC
cdr3_aa: CASSFGTSGTGDIQYF

clone_size: NA
j_call: TRBJ2-7
v_call: TRBV29-1
d_call: NA
cdr3_nt: TGCAGCGTTGAAGTTCCAGGTGGTTACTACGAGCAGTACTTC
cdr3_aa: CSVEVPGGYYEQYF

clone_size: NA
j_call: TRBJ1-4
v_call: TRBV7-7
d_call: TRBD1
cdr3_nt: TGTGCTAGCAGCTCCGACAGGGGATGTAATGAAAAACTGTTTTTT
cdr3_aa: CASSSDRGCNEKLFF

clone_size: NA
j_call: TRBJ2-1
v_call: TRBV10-2
d_call: NA
cdr3_nt: TGCGCCAGCAGGGACGGATACAATGAGCAGTTCTTC
cdr3_aa: CASRDGYNEQFF

clone_size: many
j_call: TRBJ2-7
v_call: TRBV4-1
d_call: NA
cdr3_nt: TGCGCCAGCAGCCAAGTCTTAGGGTCCTACGAGCAGTACTTC
cdr3_aa: CASSQVLGSYEQYF

clone_size: NA
j_call: TRBJ1-1
v_call: TRBV9
d_call: NA
cdr3_nt: TGTGCCAGCAGCGTAGCCCGCAGCGCCCCCAACACTGAAGCTTTCTTT
cdr3_aa: CASSVARSAPNTEAFF

clone_size: NA
j_call: TRBJ2-7
v_call: TRBV5-1
d_call: NA
cdr3_nt: TGCGCCAGCACGCCTTCGGGGGCAACGGGCGAGCAGTACTTC
cdr3_aa: CASTPSGATGEQYF

clone_size: NA
j_call: TRBJ2-4
v_call: TRBV19
d_call: NA
cdr3_nt: TGTGCCAGTAGTATTGGGGGCGGGAGAGCCAAAAACATTCAGTACTTC
cdr3_aa: CASSIGGGRAKNIQYF

clone_size: once
j_call: TRBJ1-5
v_call: TRBV19
d_call: NA
cdr3_nt: TGTGCCAGTAGTATAGAGGGCATTCCCCAGCATTTT
cdr3_aa: CASSIEGIPQHF

clone_size: once
j_call: TRBJ1-3
v_call: TRBV5-1
d_call: NA
cdr3_nt: TGCGCCAGCAGCTTGGCGGCCCCTGGAAACACCATATATTTT
cdr3_aa: CASSLAAPGNTIYF

clone_size: NA
j_call: TRBJ2-2
v_call: TRBV5-1
d_call: TRBD2
cdr3_nt: TGCGCCAGCAGCCGGCCCGGGACTAGCGGGGTAATCACCGGGGAGCTGTTTTTT
cdr3_aa: CASSRPGTSGVITGELFF

clone_size: NA
j_call: TRBJ2-5
v_call: TRBV9
d_call: NA
cdr3_nt: TGTGCCAGCAGCGTAAACCCCTCAGGGGAGGGAGAGACCCAGTACTTC
cdr3_aa: CASSVNPSGEGETQYF

clone_size: NA
j_call: TRBJ1-2
v_call: TRBV10-2
d_call: TRBD1
cdr3_nt: TGCGCCAGCACTGGGACAGGGGACTATGGCTACACCTTC
cdr3_aa: CASTGTGDYGYTF

clone_size: NA
j_call: TRBJ2-1
v_call: TRBV9
d_call: NA
cdr3_nt: TGTGCCAGCGCGTCGTACAATGAGCAGTTCTTC
cdr3_aa: CASASYNEQFF

clone_size: once
j_call: TRBJ2-3
v_call: TRBV10-3
d_call: TRBD1
cdr3_nt: TGTGCCATCTCGGGTGGACAGGGGTTAGATACGCAGTATTTT
cdr3_aa: CAISGGQGLDTQYF

clone_size: once
j_call: TRBJ2-1
v_call: TRBV2
d_call: NA
cdr3_nt: TGTGCCAGCAGTTCCCGGGGACCGGGGGAGCAGTTCTTC
cdr3_aa: CASSSRGPGEQFF

clone_size: NA
j_call: TRBJ1-2
v_call: TRBV4-2
d_call: NA
cdr3_nt: TGTGCCAGCAGCCAAGATCAGGGCGGAGGCTATGGCTACACCTTC
cdr3_aa: CASSQDQGGGYGYTF

clone_size: NA
j_call: TRBJ2-3
v_call: TRBV14
d_call: TRBD2
cdr3_nt: TGTGCCAGCAGCCAAGGGCGATTGGGGGTAGCGGGGGAATTCACAGATACGCAGTATTTT
cdr3_aa: CASSQGRLGVAGEFTDTQYF

clone_size: once
j_call: TRBJ2-1
v_call: TRBV11-2
d_call: TRBD2
cdr3_nt: TGTGCCAGCAGCTTAGGCGGGAGCTTAGTCGATGAGCAGTTCTTC
cdr3_aa: CASSLGGSLVDEQFF

clone_size: NA
j_call: TRBJ1-2
v_call: TRBV10-2
d_call: TRBD1
cdr3_nt: TGCGCCAGCAGTGAGTTTCCCGGACAGGGCGGGTATGGCTACACCTTC
cdr3_aa: CASSEFPGQGGYGYTF

clone_size: NA
j_call: TRBJ2-1
v_call: TRBV6-1
d_call: NA
cdr3_nt: TGTGCCAGCAGTGGACTCCTTACCAATGAGCAGTTCTTC
cdr3_aa: CASSGLLTNEQFF

clone_size: NA
j_call: TRBJ2-7
v_call: TRBV7-2
d_call: NA
cdr3_nt: TGTGCCAGCAGCAGTATAGCGTCTTACGAGCAGTACTTC
cdr3_aa: CASSSIASYEQYF

clone_size: NA
j_call: TRBJ1-2
v_call: TRBV5-4
d_call: TRBD1
cdr3_nt: TGTGCCAGCAGCCGGGACAGGGGAAGAAGCTATGGCTACACCTTC
cdr3_aa: CASSRDRGRSYGYTF

clone_size: NA
j_call: TRBJ2-6
v_call: TRBV6-6
d_call: NA
cdr3_nt: TGTGCCAGCAGTTTCCTTGGGGCCAACGTCCTGACTTTC
cdr3_aa: CASSFLGANVLTF

clone_size: NA
j_call: TRBJ1-5
v_call: TRBV19
d_call: NA
cdr3_nt: TGTGCCAGTAGTATAGATTTTGATCAGCCCCAGCATTTT
cdr3_aa: CASSIDFDQPQHF

clone_size: NA
j_call: TRBJ2-2
v_call: TRBV7-3
d_call: NA
cdr3_nt: TGTGCCAGCAGCTCACCGACGGTTGCCGGGGAGCTGTTTTTT
cdr3_aa: CASSSPTVAGELFF

clone_size: NA
j_call: TRBJ1-4
v_call: TRBV5-1
d_call: NA
cdr3_nt: TGCGCCAGCAGCGAGACTTGGAGGAATGAAAAACTGTTTTTT
cdr3_aa: CASSETWRNEKLFF

clone_size: NA
j_call: TRBJ2-5
v_call: TRBV27
d_call: NA
cdr3_nt: TGTGCCAGCAGTTTGGAATTTGCGGATCCTCTGGAGACCCAGTACTTC
cdr3_aa: CASSLEFADPLETQYF

clone_size: NA
j_call: TRBJ2-7
v_call: TRBV11-2
d_call: NA
cdr3_nt: TGTGCCAGCAGCTCCGGTTCCTACGAGCAGTACTTC
cdr3_aa: CASSSGSYEQYF

clone_size: NA
j_call: TRBJ1-3
v_call: TRBV5-1
d_call: NA
cdr3_nt: TGCGCCAGCAGCTTGGTGGCAGCCAGCCAAAACACCATATATTTT
cdr3_aa: CASSLVAASQNTIYF

clone_size: NA
j_call: TRBJ1-2
v_call: TRBV6-6
d_call: NA
cdr3_nt: TGTGCCAGCAGCCAGTCCGCCTCTATCTATGGCTACACCTTC
cdr3_aa: CASSQSASIYGYTF

clone_size: once
j_call: TRBJ2-2
v_call: TRBV5-8
d_call: NA
cdr3_nt: TGTGCCAGCAGCTCTCGGGGCCCCGGGGAGCTGTTTTTT
cdr3_aa: CASSSRGPGELFF

clone_size: NA
j_call: TRBJ2-3
v_call: TRBV6-5
d_call: NA
cdr3_nt: TGTGCCAGCGCGGGACAGCACACAGATACGCAGTATTTT
cdr3_aa: CASAGQHTDTQYF

clone_size: NA
j_call: TRBJ2-3
v_call: TRBV10-1
d_call: NA
cdr3_nt: TGCGCCAGCAGTGAGGGGTCTAGCACAGATACGCAGTATTTT
cdr3_aa: CASSEGSSTDTQYF

clone_size: NA
j_call: TRBJ1-3
v_call: TRBV7-3
d_call: NA
cdr3_nt: TGTGCCAGCAGCATGGAGGCGACCACTGGAAACACCATATATTTT
cdr3_aa: CASSMEATTGNTIYF

clone_size: few
j_call: TRBJ2-7
v_call: TRBV11-2
d_call: NA
cdr3_nt: TGTGCCAGCAGCTTACAGGGGAACGAGCAGTACTTC
cdr3_aa: CASSLQGNEQYF

clone_size: NA
j_call: TRBJ2-2
v_call: TRBV11-3
d_call: NA
cdr3_nt: TGTGCCAGCAGCTTACGGGATCCCGGGGAGCTGTTTTTT
cdr3_aa: CASSLRDPGELFF

clone_size: NA
j_call: TRBJ1-2
v_call: TRBV7-9
d_call: NA
cdr3_nt: TGTGCCAGCAGCTTAACAGTGGGTGATGGCTACACCTTC
cdr3_aa: CASSLTVGDGYTF

clone_size: NA
j_call: TRBJ2-6
v_call: TRBV27
d_call: NA
cdr3_nt: TGTGCCACCCCTCCCGTGGCAGGGCGAGGTTCTGGGGCCAACGTCCTGACTTTC
cdr3_aa: CATPPVAGRGSGANVLTF

clone_size: once
j_call: TRBJ2-1
v_call: TRBV27
d_call: TRBD2
cdr3_nt: TGTGCCAGCAAGCAGGGGTGGGCGGGAGGGCCATTCCACAATGAGCAGTTCTTC
cdr3_aa: CASKQGWAGGPFHNEQFF

clone_size: NA
j_call: TRBJ2-3
v_call: TRBV6-1
d_call: NA
cdr3_nt: TGTGCCAGCAGTGAAGCCAGGGATACGCAGTATTTT
cdr3_aa: CASSEARDTQYF

clone_size: NA
j_call: TRBJ1-6
v_call: TRBV27
d_call: TRBD1
cdr3_nt: TGTGCCAGCAGTTTATCGGTGGGACAGGGGGCCACCTATAATTCACCCCTCCACTTT
cdr3_aa: CASSLSVGQGATYNSPLHF

clone_size: NA
j_call: TRBJ2-1
v_call: TRBV19
d_call: TRBD2
cdr3_nt: TGTGCCAGTAGACCTCGTGATCCTAGCGGCTACAATGAGCAGTTCTTC
cdr3_aa: CASRPRDPSGYNEQFF

clone_size: NA
j_call: TRBJ1-2
v_call: TRBV5-3
d_call: NA
cdr3_nt: TGTGCCAGAAGTCATCGTACAGGGAATGGCTACACCTTC
cdr3_aa: CARSHRTGNGYTF

clone_size: NA
j_call: TRBJ1-1
v_call: TRBV19
d_call: NA
cdr3_nt: TGTGCCAGTAGTATCGGTCCAATCTCCAGTGAAGCTTTCTTT
cdr3_aa: CASSIGPISSEAFF

clone_size: once
j_call: TRBJ2-7
v_call: TRBV2
d_call: TRBD1
cdr3_nt: TGTGCCAGCAGTGAGGGGCAGGGGGTCACCTACGAGCAGTACTTC
cdr3_aa: CASSEGQGVTYEQYF

clone_size: NA
j_call: TRBJ1-6
v_call: TRBV7-9
d_call: NA
cdr3_nt: TGTGCCAGCAGCTTTATAACGGGGGATTCACCCCTCCACTTT
cdr3_aa: CASSFITGDSPLHF